The clone carrying this T cell receptor (beta chain) was observed many times. Its antigen remains unknown. The data stem from a study of T-cell reconstitution after alpha-beta-depleted transplantation in children. The TCRbeta library was prepared with unique molecular identifiers. TCRdb fed the PCR reads into MiXCR, producing one record per CDR3 protein. The sample holds 700,000 to 950,000 distinct CDR3 sequences, 15% to 20% seen once. Study-wide results and caveats: Newly made T cells mostly supplied T-cell counts and diversity one year after transplant.

The TCR comes from a male patient aged 5 to 17 who had a stem cell transplant for acute lymphoblastic leukemia, so the T cells may come from the graft donor. The sample was PBMCs, mostly from graft donor cells, taken 360 days after TCRalphabeta/CD19-depleted stem cell transplant.

The CDR3 nucleotides read TGTGCCAGCAGCTTGGGGGCAGATTTCTATGGCTACACCTTC. Its translation: CASSLGADFYGYTF. The chain carries TRBV5-5 and TRBJ1-2; D not certain. Trimming cost V 0 bases and J 4 bases, with 10 bases left between them. CDR3 length: 14 residues. Germline V gene lookup returns CDR1 SGHKS and CDR2 YYEKEE (reference sequence).